This TCR beta chain came from a study of blood T cell repertoires in COVID-19 (TCRdb year 2020). About the investigation overall: The collaborator samples originated in the United States, Italy and Spain and spanned the acute and convalescent phases of COVID-19. The material from the prospective study consisted of cDNA or gDNA derived from T cells, B-cell-depleted T cells, or PBMCs. Subjects who had been exposed to COVID-19, were actively infected with it, or had recovered from it provided the deeply sampled blood TCRbeta repertoires that made up the dataset. The repertoires were released in a freely available public database intended as a resource for research on the immune response to SARS-CoV-2. Samples were obtained from the ongoing ImmuneRACE study (first 160 participants) and from 1,200 or so subjects provided by 6 global collaborators. Nearly every sample came with metadata listing a de-identified subject ID, COVID-19 status, age in years and sex. Where available, HLA class I and class II types were taken from metadata supplied by the sample provider and were not determined by assay-based typing.

Inclusive of the bounding cysteine and phenylalanine, the CDR3 is 15 residues long. Of all the DNA, just the CDR3 is kept, 45 bases in frame from base 1. V loses 6 bases, J loses 0 bases, and the germline ends lie 11 bases apart. The germline V gene (reference sequence) specifies WNHNN as CDR1 and SYGVQD as CDR2. Broad study findings and their caveats: The amount of clinical and demographic metadata varied by source and participant and was provided uncurated.

Remarks on this clone: Which antigen it targets is not known. Per-nucleotide qualities are absent, and no much larger clonotype sits a single base away.

TCRbeta CDR3 regions were amplified from genomic DNA using the immunoSEQ Assay, a bias-controlled multiplex PCR. As for the authors' bioinformatics: Nucleated cell counts per sample were estimated from amplification of reference gene primers within the assay. To quantify the absolute abundance of each unique TCRbeta CDR3 rearrangement, sequence reads were collapsed and filtered. Productive Simpson clonality was computed per sample as the square root of Simpson's diversity index over productive rearrangements. TCRdb limited this immuneACCESS table to in-frame rearrangements with V and J called. A share of clones is missing; checked studies link under half to unresolved V genes, and the rest is unexplained. That table is the source of V, J and clone size, and D and trimming were worked out from the DNA. The sample contains around 270,000 clones, less than 90% of them found a single time. The leading ten clones occupy less than 2% of the sample.

Samples from volunteer blood donors who had recovered from COVID-19 were contributed by a second Seattle source. Whole blood was collected in K2EDTA tubes by collaborating institutions according to the institutions' own protocols. For TCRbeta analysis, collaborators shipped samples as frozen whole blood, isolated PBMCs, or DNA extracted from either of those sample types. The clonotype was recovered from a woman between 40 and 50 years old who had recovered from COVID-19. Sequencing input: peripheral blood. The chain links TRBV10-1 with TRBJ2-2; possibly the D gene is TRBD2, per 6 matching bases. The DNA is TGCGCCAGCAGACCCGGGACTTCGAACACCGGGGAGCTGTTTTTT. This translates into CASRPGTSNTGELFF.